Presented here are 9 T cell receptor beta chains from one specimen sequenced in a study of T cells in women clearing cervical HPV infection. The data were produced by immunoSEQ multiplex PCR, yet TCRdb's version contains in-frame clones alone and is incomplete. Reported are fewer than 35,000 clones; the ten largest clones contain more than 7%. Input material: blood buffy coat. These receptors were taken from a woman between 18 and 75 years old with a cervical HPV16 infection that either progressed to CIN3+ or cleared (not recorded which).

Comments on this clone: The DNA ends 3 residues before the CDR3 does, and the rest of the CDR3 is filled in from the germline J gene. The rearrangement uses TRBV19 and TRBJ2-1; 14 bases are shared with TRBD2. Losses at the gene ends were 3 bases for V and 3 bases for J; bases not matched to a gene: 7. Per the germline V gene, CDR1 is LNHDA and CDR2 is SQIVND (reference sequence). The CDR3 extends over 18 amino acids. The CDR3 is CASSISGLAGVYYNEQFF. The CDR3 bases that were read are TGTGCCAGTAGTATCTCGGGACTAGCGGGGGTTTACTACAATGAG.

On this clone itself: The read terminates 3 residues before the CDR3 end, so the remaining end is supplied by the germline J gene. This chain uses TRBV2 with TRBJ2-7; TRBD2 matches 11 bases. The germline V gene has CDR1 SNHLY and CDR2 FYNNEI. The junction had 3 bases not matched to a gene; V was cut back by 4 bases and J by 4 bases. There are 14 residues in the CDR3. CDR3: CASSATSGDYEQYF. The DNA read from the CDR3 is TGTGCCAGCAGTGCGACTAGCGGGGATTACGAG.

As concerns this clone: With the read ending 3 residues before the CDR3 end, the germline J gene is used to fill in that end. J is TRBJ1-5 and V is TRBV28; D not resolved. V was trimmed by 6 bases and J by 1 base, leaving 13 bases between them. The CDR3 is made up of 15 amino acids. Germline V gives CDR1 MDHEN, CDR2 SYDVKM. The CDR3 bases that were read are TGTGCCAGCAGCCCGCTAATCCTGAGCAATCAGCCC. It specifies CASSPLILSNQP. In full, the CDR3 reads CASSPLILSNQPQHF.

With regard to this clone: The read finishes 3 residues shy of the CDR3 end, and the germline J gene is used to complete it. The rearrangement links TRBV5-6 to TRBJ1-1, with 8 bases that match TRBD1. Trimming cost V 5 bases and J 4 bases; bases outside gene matches: 7. The CDR3 consists of 14 residues. Germline values: CDR1 SGHDT, CDR2 YYEEEE. The CDR3 sequence: CASSGQGGSTEAFF. CDR3 DNA (partial): TGTGCCAGCAGTGGACAGGGAGGGTCCACTGAA.

Notes on this clone: The CDR3 is cut off 3 residues early in the read; its end comes from the germline J gene. V usage is TRBV28 and J usage is TRBJ1-2, with 7 nucleotides matching TRBD1. This CDR3 contains 16 residues. Germline V gene lookup returns CDR1 MDHEN and CDR2 SYDVKM. With 3 bases clipped from V and 2 bases from J, the junction kept 9 bases outside the gene matches. CDR3 DNA (partial): TGTGCCAGCAGTTTGCCCCGACAGGGAGTCAACTATGGC. It translates to CASSLPRQGVNYG. The whole CDR3 sequence reads CASSLPRQGVNYGYTF.

Concerning this clone: Read coverage stops 3 residues before the CDR3 terminus; the germline J gene supplies the remainder. The chain employs TRBV5-1 and TRBJ1-2; TRBD1 aligns across 7 bases. The CDR3 covers 13 residues. J was trimmed by 7 bases and V by 4 bases; bases with no gene match: 7. Germline V CDR1 and CDR2: SGHRS, YFSETQ. The covered CDR3 bases are TGCGCCAGCAGCCCAGGGGGTTATAGTGGC. This translates into CASSPGGYSG. The entire CDR3 is CASSPGGYSGYTF. Full variable domain (outside the CDR3, taken from reference TRBV5-1 and TRBJ1-2): KAGVTQTPRYLIKTRGQQVTLSCSPISGHRSVSWYQQTPGQGLQFLFEYFSETQRNKGNFPGRFSGRQFSNSRSEMNVSTLELGDSALYLCASSPGGYSGYTFGSGTRLTVV.

Comment on this clone: With the read ending 3 residues before the CDR3 end, the germline J gene is used to fill in that end. This sequence joins TRBV4-1 and TRBJ2-4, with no clear D. V shed 1 base and J shed 8 bases, with 9 bases lying between them. The CDR3 runs to 13 residues. In germline, CDR1 is MGHRA, CDR2 YSYEKL. CDR3 protein: CASSQGQLDIQYF. CDR3 bases read: TGCGCCAGCAGCCAAGGGCAGCTAGACATT.

The CDR3 here is CASSHLRGVTNEKLFF. The CDR3 DNA, read in part, is TGCGCCAGCAGCCACCTTAGAGGGGTGACTAATGAAAAA. This chain uses TRBV4-1 with TRBJ1-4; perhaps TRBD1 as D (5 bases). The CDR3 goes on 3 residues after the read ends, and that part is filled in from the germline J gene. The V gene lost 3 bases and the J gene lost 2 bases, with 13 bases spanning the gap. The germline gives CDR1 MGHRA, CDR2 YSYEKL. The CDR3 covers 16 residues.

As for this clone: The read halts 3 residues ahead of the CDR3 end, with the missing end drawn from the germline J gene. This chain joins TRBV19 and TRBJ1-1; possible D gene TRBD1, 6 bases. Germline V gives CDR1 LNHDA, CDR2 SQIVND (reference sequence). The CDR3 runs 11 residues. The sequenced part of the CDR3 DNA is TGTGCCAGTAAGGGGGTAGGAGAA. Protein product: CASKGVGE. The whole CDR3 protein is CASKGVGEAFF.